Listed below are T cell receptor beta chains from one sample, sequenced in a study of blood T cell repertoires in COVID-19. Libraries were prepared by immunoSEQ multiplex PCR; TCRdb keeps only in-frame clonotypes and omits some of them. The sample carries under 100,000 clones, more than 75% recorded once. Sample: peripheral blood. The origin of the receptors is a man aged 40-49 years with acute or convalescent COVID-19. Both conserved end residues are part of each CDR3. Fields, in order: D gene, clone size, J gene, V gene, CDR3 DNA, CDR3 protein. A D gene is named only where the DNA matches it firmly. Size tells how often a clone was seen (once, few, many) or the class of an expanded clone, and some rows leave it out.

>NA|once|TRBJ2-3|TRBV29-1
TGCAGCGCCAAACGGGAAGTCGGCACAGATACGCAGTATTTT
CSAKREVGTDTQYF
>NA|few|TRBJ2-7|TRBV11-2
TGTGCCAGCAGCTTAGACAGACATTCTCCCTACGAGCAGTACTTC
CASSLDRHSPYEQYF
>TRBD1|NA|TRBJ2-1|TRBV6-4
TGTGCCAGCAGTGAAACAGGGGTCCAAAGGGATGAGCAGTTCTTC
CASSETGVQRDEQFF
>NA|NA|TRBJ2-3|TRBV30
TGTGCCTGGAGTGTGGCCACAGATACGCAGTATTTT
CAWSVATDTQYF
>NA|NA|TRBJ2-2|TRBV23-1
TGCGCCAGCAGTCCCTCGACAGGGAACACCGGGGAGCTGTTTTTT
CASSPSTGNTGELFF
>TRBD2|once|TRBJ2-2|TRBV3-1/TRBV3-2
TGTGCCAGCAGCCAATATGGAGGGCTAGCGGGGGGGCGTGCCACCGGGGAGCTGTTTTTT
CASSQYGGLAGGRATGELFF
>TRBD2|NA|TRBJ2-1|TRBV9
TGTGCCAGCAGCGCTGGGACTAGCAAGGGCGATGAGCAGTTCTTC
CASSAGTSKGDEQFF
>TRBD1|NA|TRBJ1-1|TRBV9
TGTGCCAGCAACCCGACAGGGGGAGACACTGAAGCTTTCTTT
CASNPTGGDTEAFF
>NA|NA|TRBJ1-5|TRBV6-2/TRBV6-3
TGTGCCAGCAGTTACGTACGCGGGGTGGGAGATCAGCCCCAGCATTTT
CASSYVRGVGDQPQHF
>NA|NA|TRBJ2-7|TRBV3-1/TRBV3-2
TGTGCCAGCAGCCAAGTGGACAGTAACTACGAGCAGTACTTC
CASSQVDSNYEQYF
>NA|NA|TRBJ1-2|TRBV5-8
TGTGCCAGCCACCCGAGGAGTCCTACCAACTATGGCTACACCTTC
CASHPRSPTNYGYTF
>TRBD1|once|TRBJ1-1|TRBV12-5
TGTGCTAGTGCTGTGACAGGGGGAACTGAAGCTTTCTTT
CASAVTGGTEAFF
>NA|NA|TRBJ2-7|TRBV12-5
TGTGCTAGTGGTTTGGCAACAAACACGGAGCGGTACTTC
CASGLATNTERYF
>NA|NA|TRBJ2-1|TRBV7-9
TGTGCCAGCAGCTTAGAGGCGGGCAATGAGCAGTTCTTC
CASSLEAGNEQFF
>TRBD1|NA|TRBJ2-7|TRBV10-1
TGCGCCAGCAGCGGGGACAGCGACGAGCAGTACTTC
CASSGDSDEQYF
>TRBD2|NA|TRBJ2-5|TRBV6-1
TGTGCCAGCAGTGAAGTCGTACTAGCGGGGGCCCTCGGGACCCAAGAGACCCAGTACTTC
CASSEVVLAGALGTQETQYF
>TRBD2|NA|TRBJ2-5|TRBV20-1
TGCAGTGCTAGTCTAGCGGGGGTGGCCCACGAGACCCAGTACTTC
CSASLAGVAHETQYF
>TRBD2|few|TRBJ2-1|TRBV5-1
TGCGCCAGCGGTTTGCTAGCGGGGGCCGACAATGAGCAGTTCTTC
CASGLLAGADNEQFF
>TRBD2|NA|TRBJ2-1|TRBV27
TGTGCCAGCAGTTGGGGAGGACTAGCCTGGGGCAATGAGCAGTTCTTC
CASSWGGLAWGNEQFF
>NA|NA|TRBJ2-3|TRBV5-1
TGCGCCAGCTTGCAGGGGACCAGCACAGATACGCAGTATTTT
CASLQGTSTDTQYF
>NA|NA|TRBJ1-2|TRBV6-2/TRBV6-3
TGTGCCAGCAGTTATGGGGGGGCGCTGAGCTATGGCTACACCTTC
CASSYGGALSYGYTF
>TRBD1|NA|TRBJ1-1|TRBV3-1/TRBV3-2
TGTGCCAGCAGGCGTACAGGGGTGGGCACTGAAGCTTTCTTT
CASRRTGVGTEAFF
>NA|NA|TRBJ1-5|TRBV12-3/TRBV12-4
TGTGCCAGCAGTTTAGGGTGGCAGCAGCCCCAGCATTTT
CASSLGWQQPQHF
>NA|NA|TRBJ1-6|TRBV21-1
TGTGCCAGCAGCAAACGGGGGAGTGGGGGACTTTCACCCCTCCACTTT
CASSKRGSGGLSPLHF
>NA|NA|TRBJ2-7|TRBV28
TGTGCCAGCAGTTTAAGGGGGTATGCCCACGAGCAGTACTTC
CASSLRGYAHEQYF
>TRBD1|NA|TRBJ2-2|TRBV9
TGTGCCAGCAGCGCCGACCTCCGGGACAGGGGGTTGACCGGGGAGCTGTTTTTT
CASSADLRDRGLTGELFF
>NA|once|TRBJ1-3|TRBV7-2
TGTGCCAGCAGCTTATCAGGGTCTAGAAACACCATATATTTT
CASSLSGSRNTIYF
>NA|NA|TRBJ2-7|TRBV7-9
TGTGCCAGCAGCTACACCCCTGGGAGCTCCTACGAGCAGTACTTC
CASSYTPGSSYEQYF
>NA|NA|TRBJ1-1|TRBV10-2
TGCGCCAGCAGTGGGCCGGGCTCGGGGGCTGAAGCTTTCTTT
CASSGPGSGAEAFF
>NA|NA|TRBJ2-3|TRBV24-1
TGTGCCACCAGTGATCCCCTACCTGGAGTCAATACGCAGTATTTT
CATSDPLPGVNTQYF
>NA|NA|TRBJ2-5|TRBV5-1
TGCGCCAGCAGCTTGGGGAGCCCGGGGGAGACCCAGTACTTC
CASSLGSPGETQYF
>NA|NA|TRBJ1-2|TRBV5-1
TGCGCCAGCAGCACAAGGAGAGCTAACTATGGCTACACCTTC
CASSTRRANYGYTF
>TRBD1|NA|TRBJ1-2|TRBV11-2
TGTGCCAGCAGCTTCACAGGGGATGGGTATGGCTACACCTTC
CASSFTGDGYGYTF